The source of this TCR beta chain is a study of early T cells in non-severe SARS-CoV-2 infection. The germline gives CDR1 DFQATT, CDR2 SNEGSKA (reference sequence). This CDR3 comprises 13 residues. Trimming removed 5 bases from V and 1 base from J, with 11 bases in between. This clonotype turned up a few times. TCRdb called the 5' RACE reads again in MiXCR, with one record for every CDR3 protein. The sample holds roughly 55,000 distinct CDR3 sequences, 14% to 15% seen once. The sequence derives from an adult who was a healthcare worker with PCR-confirmed SARS-CoV-2 infection or an uninfected control (not recorded which). V gene TRBV20-1 combines with J gene TRBJ1-1; D gene uncertain. Sequenced here: whole blood, sampled at baseline. In DNA form, the CDR3 reads TGCAGTGCTCCCCAGACTGGGAACACTGAAGCTTTCTTT. It translates to CSAPQTGNTEAFF.